This T cell receptor (beta chain) originates from a study of T cells after yellow fever vaccination. This clonotype was picked up a small number of times. The antigen remains unidentified. CDR1 is WSHSY, CDR2 SAAADI, per germline. This CDR3 region has 13 residues. The V and J ends lost 7 bases and 7 bases, in that order; junction bases with no gene match: 4. Universal primer sites and UMIs were introduced during 5'RACE template-switching synthesis of TCR cDNA. TCRdb ran MiXCR on the 5' RACE reads and lists one entry per CDR3 protein. The repertoire holds fewer than 650,000 distinct CDR3 sequences, with 21% as singletons. Findings and limits, study-wide: A minor fraction of clonotypes spanned both CD4 and CD8 compartments. High-abundance clonotypes from the bulk population could contaminate FACS-sorted repertoires. In post-booster samples, most primary-vaccination clones reappeared (approximately 96% CD4, 88% CD8).

V usage is TRBV10-2 and J usage is TRBJ1-6; 7 bases align to TRBD1. The sequenced sample was PBMCs, obtained roughly 23 days after the first yellow fever vaccination. This sequence originates from a man aged 18 to 30 who received the YFV17D yellow fever vaccine. The CDR3 sequence is CASTWGQNSPLHF. The CDR3 DNA is TGCGCCAGCACTTGGGGACAGAATTCACCCCTCCACTTT.